A single sample is the source of the 12 T cell receptor beta chains below, sequenced in a study of cytotoxic CD8 clonotypes in ibrutinib-treated CLL. Sequenced by immunoSEQ multiplex PCR; TCRdb stores in-frame clones only, minus some. Found here are about 20,000 clones, roughly 72% of them singletons; the top ten hold approximately 27%. The sample was PBMCs, taken before ibrutinib treatment. The receptor source for this set is a human donor with chronic lymphocytic leukemia.

The V gene is TRBV19, the J gene TRBJ2-3; unclear D gene. Germline V lookup: CDR1 LNHDA, CDR2 SQIVND (reference sequence). The CDR3 loop spans 12 amino acids. The CDR3 sequence: CAGDLSTDTQYF. The CDR3 DNA follows: TGTGCTGGGGATCTTAGCACAGATACGCAGTATTTT.

The chain combines TRBV6-5 with TRBJ1-1; tentatively, D is TRBD1 (5 bases). This CDR3 is 14 amino acids long. Trimming cost V 1 base and J 11 bases, with 17 bases left between them. Germline CDR1 and CDR2: MNHEY and SVGAGI. The DNA for the CDR3 is TGTGCCAGCAGTTACTTAGGGGCAGGAGGGGCGGCTTTCTTT. Translating gives CASSYLGAGGAAFF.

This chain joins TRBV29-1 and TRBJ2-7, with D perhaps being TRBD1 or TRBD2 (6 bases each). The CDR3 is made up of 14 amino acids. V dropped 7 bases and J dropped 3 bases, with 19 bases sitting between them. Germline CDR1 and CDR2: SQVTM and ANQGSEA. This chain's CDR3 is CSAGGGAGLYEQYF. The CDR3 DNA reads TGCAGCGCCGGGGGCGGGGCGGGCCTCTACGAGCAGTACTTC.

The rearrangement uses TRBV5-4 and TRBJ1-3, with D perhaps matching TRBD1 (5 bases). V was cut by 0 bases and J by 1 base, with 5 bases left in between. The germline gives CDR1 SGHNT, CDR2 YYREEE (reference sequence). CDR3 length equals 14 residues. The CDR3 region has the DNA TGTGCCAGCAGCTTGGGACAGTCTGGAAACACCATATATTTT. Encoded protein: CASSLGQSGNTIYF.

The chain carries TRBV18 and TRBJ1-2; TRBD1 matches 8 bases. The CDR3 loop spans 13 amino acids. Trimming took 3 bases from V and 7 from J; bases not matched to a gene: 4. Germline CDR1 reads KGHSH; CDR2 reads LQKENI. As DNA, the CDR3 is TGTGCCAGCTCACCGACAGGGGACGGTGGCTACACCTTC. This encodes CASSPTGDGGYTF.

This sequence joins TRBV6-1 and TRBJ2-7; D not certain. With 6 bases removed from V and 2 bases from J, the gap between germline ends came to 17 bases. CDR1 is MNHNS and CDR2 is SASEGT in the germline V gene. This CDR3 comprises 15 residues. CDR3 bases: TGTGCCAGCAGGACGGACCCGAGCCCAACCTACGAGCAGTACTTC. It codes for CASRTDPSPTYEQYF.

V is TRBV27 and J is TRBJ2-1, with 11 bases that match TRBD2. The CDR3 has 17 amino acids. CDR1 and CDR2 (germline): MNHEY, SMNVEV (reference sequence). Germline trimming cut 5 bases from V and 3 bases from J; bases unmatched to any gene: 9. The CDR3 sequence is CASSRRAGTSGYNEQFF. The CDR3 DNA is TGTGCCAGCAGTCGAAGGGCGGGGACTAGCGGCTACAATGAGCAGTTCTTC.

The V and J genes are TRBV11-1 and TRBJ2-3; 10 bases agree with TRBD2. The V gene's germline CDR1 is SGHAT and CDR2 FQDESV (reference sequence). CDR3 length: 16 amino acids. The J segment lost 3 bases and the V segment lost 3 bases, leaving 6 bases of the junction unmatched. The CDR3 reads CASSFRTSGPTDTQYF. The CDR3 region has the DNA TGTGCCAGCAGCTTTAGGACTAGCGGACCAACAGATACGCAGTATTTT.

The chain recombines TRBV7-8 with TRBJ2-2; 14 bases map to TRBD2. The germline V gene encodes CDR1 SGHVS and CDR2 FQNEAQ. V lost 4 bases, J lost 2 bases, and 6 bases stayed unmatched. This CDR3 region has 18 residues. The CDR3, as DNA: TGTGCCAGCAGCTCGGGACTAGCGGGAGCCTCCAACACCGGGGAGCTGTTTTTT. Amino acids: CASSSGLAGASNTGELFF. Full variable domain (missing parts from reference TRBV7-8 and TRBJ2-2): GAGVSQSPRYKVAKRGQDVALRCDPISGHVSLFWYQQALGQGPEFLTYFQNEAQLDKSGLPSDRFFAERPEGSVSTLKIQRTQQEDSAVYLCASSSGLAGASNTGELFFGEGSRLTVL.

The genes are TRBV28 and TRBJ2-7; 8 nucleotides line up with TRBD1. Trimming took 1 base from V and 7 from J; bases not matched to a gene: 9. This CDR3 is 15 amino acids long. Germline-derived CDR1 and CDR2 are MDHEN and SYDVKM. CDR3 nucleotide sequence: TGTGCCAGCAGTTTATTCCAGGGGGCGTATGGGGAGCAGTACTTC. Protein product: CASSLFQGAYGEQYF.

The chain recombines TRBV19 with TRBJ2-5; D unresolved. Trimming left V 3 bases short and J 0 bases short, with 8 bases between. The CDR3 totals 14 residues. Germline V gene lookup returns CDR1 LNHDA and CDR2 SQIVND (reference sequence). The DNA for the CDR3 is TGTGCCAGTAGTATGGTATTATACCAAGAGACCCAGTACTTC. Translating it yields CASSMVLYQETQYF. The full variable domain, with the rest looked up from reference TRBV19 and TRBJ2-5, is DGGITQSPKYLFRKEGQNVTLSCEQNLNHDAMYWYRQDPGQGLRLIYYSQIVNDFQKGDIAEGYSVSREKKESFPLTVTSAQKNPTAFYLCASSMVLYQETQYFGPGTRLLVL.

In its sample, this clone was seen once. The rearrangement links TRBV11-2 to TRBJ2-7; D unclear. V gave up 4 bases and J gave up 0 bases, with 10 bases separating them. Looked up from germline, CDR1 is SGHAT and CDR2 is FQNNGV. This CDR3 comprises 14 residues. The CDR3 loop is CASSSLGSSYEQYF. DNA for the CDR3: TGTGCCAGCAGCTCCCTGGGCAGCTCCTACGAGCAGTACTTC.